This T cell receptor beta chain was documented in a study of T cell repertoires in cytomegalovirus infection. Across the whole study: It was the public TCR beta signatures that indicated both CMV infection and matching HLA type.

Using its own MiXCR run on the reads, TCRdb lists one record per CDR3 protein. The table includes approximately 770,000 distinct CDR3 sequences, 25% to 35% detected once. The germline V gene encodes CDR1 LGHNA and CDR2 YNFKEQ. The CDR3 has 15 residues. The ends lost 2 bases at V and 6 bases at J; junction bases unmatched: 6. This clonotype was picked up a small number of times. The antigen is unknown. This TCR came from a human donor in good health (CMV status not recorded). Some clones in this sample may be carry-over from other donors' samples. The J gene is TRBJ2-2, the V gene TRBV4-2; 7 bases are shared with TRBD1. The sample here was cultured CD8+ T cells from PBMCs, taken from culture after CMV antigen stimulation. In DNA, the CDR3 is TGTGCCAGCAGCCAATTAGGGGGCGGGTCCGGGGAGCTGTTTTTT. As protein: CASSQLGGGSGELFF.